This T cell receptor (beta chain) was recovered during a study of vaccination effects on CD4 cells after COVID-19. Between days 10 and 11 of culture, CD4+ T cells were separated out. PCR confirmed that the person was infected with SARS-CoV-2 between March and December 2020. Each participant received a vaccine that was either BNT162b2 or mRNA-1273, given as two doses. Clones were sequenced by immunoSEQ multiplex PCR, and TCRdb holds only the in-frame ones, with some missing. Of approximately 40,000 clones in the sample, just over 75% are singletons; the top ten hold approximately 3.8%. A remark on this clone: Its specificity is unknown.

The length of the CDR3 is 16 residues. CDR1 is KGHSH and CDR2 is LQKENI in the germline V gene. V was pared by 3 bases and J by 1 base, with 4 bases of the junction left unmatched. The rearrangement links TRBV18 to TRBJ2-7, with TRBD2 matching over 12 bases. The material was CD4+ T cells from PBMCs cultured without peptide, obtained after COVID-19 vaccination. This clonotype was sampled from a human donor who had a prior SARS-CoV-2 infection. CDR3 DNA: TGTGCCAGCTCACCCCTACTAGCGGGAGGTTCCTACGAGCAGTACTTC. Its translation: CASSPLLAGGSYEQYF.